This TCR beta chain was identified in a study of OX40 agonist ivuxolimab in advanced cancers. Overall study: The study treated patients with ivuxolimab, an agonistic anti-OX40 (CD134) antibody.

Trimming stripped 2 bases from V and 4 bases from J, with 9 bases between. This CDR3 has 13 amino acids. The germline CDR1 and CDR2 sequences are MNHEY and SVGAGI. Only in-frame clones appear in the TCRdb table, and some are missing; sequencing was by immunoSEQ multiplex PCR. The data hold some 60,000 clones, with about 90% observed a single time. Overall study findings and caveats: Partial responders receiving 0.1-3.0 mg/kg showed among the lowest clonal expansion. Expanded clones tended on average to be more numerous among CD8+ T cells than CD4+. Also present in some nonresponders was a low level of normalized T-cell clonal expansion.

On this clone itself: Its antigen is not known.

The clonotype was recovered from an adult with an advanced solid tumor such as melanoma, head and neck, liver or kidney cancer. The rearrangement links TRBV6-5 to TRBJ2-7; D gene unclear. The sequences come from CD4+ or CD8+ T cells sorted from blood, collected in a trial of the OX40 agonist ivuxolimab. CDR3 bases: TGTGCCAGCAGTTACGAGGCCAGGTACGAGCAGTACTTC. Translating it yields CASSYEARYEQYF.